One TCR beta chain is described in this entry. The CDR3 has 15 amino acids. V lost 5 bases and J lost 2, with 16 bases in between. Germline CDR1 is LNHDA and CDR2 is SQIVND (reference sequence). Authors' methods: The authors estimated nucleated cell counts from reference gene primer amplification. Assay used: immunoSEQ multiplex PCR; TCRdb lists only in-frame clones, some missing. D and trimming come from the DNA, and the V and J calls and clone size come from that table. The table has about 230,000 clones, roughly 88% seen once. The data originate from a study of blood T cell repertoires in COVID-19. Overall study context: COVID-19 samples collected from the United States, Italy and Spain covered acute and convalescent phases. PBMCs, B-cell-depleted T cells, or T cells provided the cDNA or gDNA that made up the material.

This chain connects TRBV19 to TRBJ2-7; a possible D gene is TRBD1 (6 bases). This sequence originates from a woman between 40 and 50 years old who had recovered from COVID-19. Sequencing was performed on peripheral blood. The CDR3 is CASSAPRDNTYEQYF. The CDR3 DNA reads as TGTGCCAGTAGTGCGCCCCGGGACAATACCTACGAGCAGTACTTC.